These T cell receptor beta chains were read from a single sample in a study of beta chain features in type 1 diabetes. Method: immunoSEQ multiplex PCR; TCRdb's copy keeps in-frame clones and lacks some. The sample lists roughly 450,000 clones; roughly 14% were seen once. Sequencing was carried out using naive CD4+ T cells from blood. All receptors come from a man aged 25-45 years in good health. The CDR3 runs from the conserved cysteine through the conserved F or W. Each record gives: CDR3 DNA, CDR3 protein, V gene, D gene, J gene, clone size. The D gene is left open where the match is weak. Not every row has a clone size; where given, it reads once, few, many or a size class.

cdr3_nt: TGTGCCAGCAGTGATCTAGCGGGAGGCTACAATGAGCAGTTCTTC
cdr3_aa: CASSDLAGGYNEQFF
v_call: TRBV2
d_call: TRBD2
j_call: TRBJ2-1
clone_size: few

cdr3_nt: TGTGCCAGCAGCCGACCCCCGGGACAGGGCCCAGATACGCAGTATTTT
cdr3_aa: CASSRPPGQGPDTQYF
v_call: TRBV7-2
d_call: TRBD1
j_call: TRBJ2-3
clone_size: NA

cdr3_nt: TGTGCCAGCAGCGTCGACGGCCCACTATCTGGCTACACCTTC
cdr3_aa: CASSVDGPLSGYTF
v_call: TRBV9
d_call: NA
j_call: TRBJ1-2
clone_size: NA

cdr3_nt: TGTGCCAGCAGTGGGGGGCAGGGAACGTTCTCCGAGCAGTACTTC
cdr3_aa: CASSGGQGTFSEQYF
v_call: TRBV25-1
d_call: NA
j_call: TRBJ2-7
clone_size: NA

cdr3_nt: TGTGCCAGCAGTGAACTGCCCGGGACTGGGGCCAACGTCCTGACTTTC
cdr3_aa: CASSELPGTGANVLTF
v_call: TRBV6-1
d_call: NA
j_call: TRBJ2-6
clone_size: few

cdr3_nt: TGTGCCAGCAGCTTGACCGGGACTTCCTATGGCTACACCTTC
cdr3_aa: CASSLTGTSYGYTF
v_call: TRBV7-3
d_call: NA
j_call: TRBJ1-2
clone_size: few

cdr3_nt: TGCGCCAGGAGAGGCCGCACAGATACGCAGTATTTT
cdr3_aa: CARRGRTDTQYF
v_call: TRBV5-1
d_call: NA
j_call: TRBJ2-3
clone_size: NA

cdr3_nt: TGTGCCAGCAAGGGACAGCAGACTAGCCGAAGGGGCAATGAGCAGTTCTTC
cdr3_aa: CASKGQQTSRRGNEQFF
v_call: TRBV2
d_call: NA
j_call: TRBJ2-1
clone_size: few

cdr3_nt: TGTGCCAGCAGCTTCGGTGACGCCGAGACCCAGTACTTC
cdr3_aa: CASSFGDAETQYF
v_call: TRBV11-2
d_call: NA
j_call: TRBJ2-5
clone_size: few

cdr3_nt: TGTGCCAGCAGTTCGACAATGGAGACCCAGTACTTC
cdr3_aa: CASSSTMETQYF
v_call: TRBV6-5
d_call: NA
j_call: TRBJ2-5
clone_size: few

cdr3_nt: TGTGCCAGCAGCGCACCTCAATGGGGGAACACTGAAGCTTTCTTT
cdr3_aa: CASSAPQWGNTEAFF
v_call: TRBV7-6
d_call: NA
j_call: TRBJ1-1
clone_size: NA

cdr3_nt: TGTGCCAGCAGCTCCCACAGGGGCTTGTTGCCTTACTATGGCTACACCTTC
cdr3_aa: CASSSHRGLLPYYGYTF
v_call: TRBV7-2
d_call: TRBD1
j_call: TRBJ1-2
clone_size: NA

cdr3_nt: TGTGCCAGCAGCTTAGGGCAGGGGACAGCCAGGAATGAGCAGTTCTTC
cdr3_aa: CASSLGQGTARNEQFF
v_call: TRBV11-2
d_call: TRBD1
j_call: TRBJ2-1
clone_size: few

cdr3_nt: TGTGCCAGCAGCTTAAGTGTAGCTAGACCTTACAATGAGCAGTTCTTC
cdr3_aa: CASSLSVARPYNEQFF
v_call: TRBV7-2
d_call: NA
j_call: TRBJ2-1
clone_size: few

cdr3_nt: TGTGCCAGCAGCCCCCCCGGGGGAGAGACCCAGTACTTC
cdr3_aa: CASSPPGGETQYF
v_call: TRBV9
d_call: NA
j_call: TRBJ2-5
clone_size: few

cdr3_nt: TGCGCCAGCAGCTTGGCCGTGGAATATGAGCAGTTCTTC
cdr3_aa: CASSLAVEYEQFF
v_call: TRBV5-1
d_call: NA
j_call: TRBJ2-1
clone_size: few

cdr3_nt: TGTGCCAGCTCACCACCGGACAGTTCCTACACCGGGGAGCTGTTTTTT
cdr3_aa: CASSPPDSSYTGELFF
v_call: TRBV18
d_call: NA
j_call: TRBJ2-2
clone_size: NA

cdr3_nt: TGTGCCAGCTCACCCACGGGAGCCGGGGAGACCCAGTACTTC
cdr3_aa: CASSPTGAGETQYF
v_call: TRBV18
d_call: NA
j_call: TRBJ2-5
clone_size: few

cdr3_nt: TGTGCCAGCAGACCGACCGCAGGGGGCCTGGAGACCCAGTACTTC
cdr3_aa: CASRPTAGGLETQYF
v_call: TRBV7-6
d_call: TRBD1
j_call: TRBJ2-5
clone_size: NA

cdr3_nt: TGTGCCAGCAGCGTAGGGAGCGGGAGGGCCGCAGATACGCAGTATTTT
cdr3_aa: CASSVGSGRAADTQYF
v_call: TRBV9
d_call: TRBD2
j_call: TRBJ2-3
clone_size: NA

cdr3_nt: TGCAGCTCTACCCCAGGCCTGGGACTAGCAGGCGATGAGCAGTTCTTC
cdr3_aa: CSSTPGLGLAGDEQFF
v_call: TRBV29-1
d_call: TRBD2
j_call: TRBJ2-1
clone_size: few

cdr3_nt: TGCGCCAGCAGCCCGCGAGTCCAGGGGTTTGAGACCCAGTACTTC
cdr3_aa: CASSPRVQGFETQYF
v_call: TRBV4-3
d_call: NA
j_call: TRBJ2-5
clone_size: NA

cdr3_nt: TGTGCCAGTAAACTTCGACAGGGGGCTTATACGCAGTATTTT
cdr3_aa: CASKLRQGAYTQYF
v_call: TRBV19
d_call: TRBD1
j_call: TRBJ2-3
clone_size: NA

cdr3_nt: TGTGCCTGGAGTGTCGGCATTAGTTTAGGGTCTTATGGCTACACCTTC
cdr3_aa: CAWSVGISLGSYGYTF
v_call: TRBV30
d_call: NA
j_call: TRBJ1-2
clone_size: few

cdr3_nt: TGTGCCAGCAGCTTAAGTGGGAGTAAGGCCTGGGTTTTT
cdr3_aa: CASSLSGSKAWVF
v_call: TRBV11-2
d_call: NA
j_call: TRBJ2-3
clone_size: NA

cdr3_nt: TGTGCCTGGGAGGCCGGAGGATACAATGAGCAGTTCTTC
cdr3_aa: CAWEAGGYNEQFF
v_call: TRBV30
d_call: NA
j_call: TRBJ2-1
clone_size: many

cdr3_nt: TGTGCCAGCAGCTTAGACAGGGGCCATGGAGGGCCCCAGCATTTT
cdr3_aa: CASSLDRGHGGPQHF
v_call: TRBV7-2
d_call: TRBD1
j_call: TRBJ1-5
clone_size: NA

cdr3_nt: TGTGCCAGCAGCCGGACACCCCAAGAGACCCAGTACTTC
cdr3_aa: CASSRTPQETQYF
v_call: TRBV27
d_call: NA
j_call: TRBJ2-5
clone_size: few

cdr3_nt: TGTGCCTGGAGTGTACCCAGCGTAGGGGCCAACGTCCTGACTTTC
cdr3_aa: CAWSVPSVGANVLTF
v_call: TRBV30
d_call: NA
j_call: TRBJ2-6
clone_size: few

cdr3_nt: TGTGCCAGCAGTGAATCTTACAGGGGGGAAGCTTTCTTT
cdr3_aa: CASSESYRGEAFF
v_call: TRBV25-1
d_call: TRBD1
j_call: TRBJ1-1
clone_size: few

cdr3_nt: TGCGCCAGCAGCCCCTCCCGGGGAGGGTGGGGAAATGAGCAGTTCTTC
cdr3_aa: CASSPSRGGWGNEQFF
v_call: TRBV4-3
d_call: TRBD2
j_call: TRBJ2-1
clone_size: few

cdr3_nt: TGCGCCAGCAGCCAAGTGCAGACCCATTCACCCCTCCACTTT
cdr3_aa: CASSQVQTHSPLHF
v_call: TRBV4-3
d_call: NA
j_call: TRBJ1-6
clone_size: NA

cdr3_nt: TGTGCCAGCAGGGTGGAAGGGGGGTCCGGTTCACCCCTCCACTTT
cdr3_aa: CASRVEGGSGSPLHF
v_call: TRBV2
d_call: NA
j_call: TRBJ1-6
clone_size: few

cdr3_nt: TGCAGTGCTAGTCCCAGGGAGGAGCAGTTCTTC
cdr3_aa: CSASPREEQFF
v_call: TRBV20-1
d_call: NA
j_call: TRBJ2-1
clone_size: few

cdr3_nt: TGTGCCAGCAGCTTGACATCTCACTCTAACACTGAAGCTTTCTTT
cdr3_aa: CASSLTSHSNTEAFF
v_call: TRBV5-4
d_call: NA
j_call: TRBJ1-1
clone_size: NA

cdr3_nt: TGTGCCAGCAGCCCTAGGGGGGGTCGTAGCAATGAGCAGTTCTTC
cdr3_aa: CASSPRGGRSNEQFF
v_call: TRBV7-2
d_call: NA
j_call: TRBJ2-1
clone_size: NA

cdr3_nt: TGCGCCAGCAGCTTGGAACAGATTTCCTACAATGAGCAGTTCTTC
cdr3_aa: CASSLEQISYNEQFF
v_call: TRBV5-1
d_call: NA
j_call: TRBJ2-1
clone_size: NA

cdr3_nt: TGTGCCAGCAGCTTAAGGGCCGGGACAGCCGGCTACGAGCAGTACTTC
cdr3_aa: CASSLRAGTAGYEQYF
v_call: TRBV7-2
d_call: TRBD1
j_call: TRBJ2-7
clone_size: few

cdr3_nt: TGCAGCGTTCCACGGACAGGGGGAATCAGTTACGAGCAGTACTTC
cdr3_aa: CSVPRTGGISYEQYF
v_call: TRBV29-1
d_call: TRBD1
j_call: TRBJ2-7
clone_size: few

cdr3_nt: TGTGCCAGCAGCTTAGCGAGCTGGACTAGCTACAATGAGCAGTTCTTC
cdr3_aa: CASSLASWTSYNEQFF
v_call: TRBV7-9
d_call: TRBD2
j_call: TRBJ2-1
clone_size: NA

cdr3_nt: TGTGCCAGCTCACCAACTAGCGGGGGCTACACAGATACGCAGTATTTT
cdr3_aa: CASSPTSGGYTDTQYF
v_call: TRBV18
d_call: TRBD2
j_call: TRBJ2-3
clone_size: NA

cdr3_nt: TGCAGTGCTAGTGTCCCAGATACGCAGTATTTT
cdr3_aa: CSASVPDTQYF
v_call: TRBV20-1
d_call: NA
j_call: TRBJ2-3
clone_size: few

cdr3_nt: TGTGCCAGCAGAAAGCCCACAGGGTTTAGTCACGAGCAGTACTTC
cdr3_aa: CASRKPTGFSHEQYF
v_call: TRBV2
d_call: NA
j_call: TRBJ2-7
clone_size: NA

cdr3_nt: TGTGCCAGCAGCTTTCTAGGGGTAGCCAATGAGCAGTTCTTC
cdr3_aa: CASSFLGVANEQFF
v_call: TRBV5-4
d_call: NA
j_call: TRBJ2-1
clone_size: NA

cdr3_nt: TGTGCCAGCAGTTACACAGGGGATCGGGAAAAACTGTTTTTT
cdr3_aa: CASSYTGDREKLFF
v_call: TRBV6-5
d_call: TRBD1
j_call: TRBJ1-4
clone_size: few

cdr3_nt: TGTGCCAGCAGCTTAGCGGGTGACTACGGCAATGAGCAGTTCTTC
cdr3_aa: CASSLAGDYGNEQFF
v_call: TRBV7-2
d_call: NA
j_call: TRBJ2-1
clone_size: NA